A single sample gave rise to the 3 T cell receptor beta chains below, sequenced in a study of T cell responses to AZD1222 COVID-19 vaccine. TCRdb's copy holds only in-frame clones and misses some; the assay was immunoSEQ multiplex PCR. The table lists around 140,000 clones, about 92% of them singletons. The input for sequencing was peripheral blood, taken on day 0 of AZD1222 vaccination. The receptors originated from an adult in good health.

The V call is TRBV2, the J call TRBJ1-1; a weak D match, TRBD1 (5 bases). Germline V gives CDR1 SNHLY, CDR2 FYNNEI. This CDR3 comprises 13 residues. V was clipped by 3 bases and J by 8 bases, with 13 bases between them. CDR3 loop: CASSDLRGGEAFF. The DNA for the CDR3 is TGTGCCAGCAGTGATTTAAGGGGCGGAGAAGCTTTCTTT.

The chain joins TRBV10-3 to TRBJ2-7, with 12 bases lining up with TRBD2. In germline, CDR1 is ENHRY, CDR2 SYGVKD. CDR3 length: 16 residues. The V segment lost 3 bases and the J segment 4 bases; nucleotides outside the gene matches: 7. The CDR3: CAISEFPTSGGYEQYF. The CDR3 DNA reads TGTGCCATCAGTGAATTCCCCACTAGCGGGGGGTACGAGCAGTACTTC.

This chain connects TRBV7-6 to TRBJ2-3; 8 bases are a match to TRBD2. In germline, CDR1 is SGHVS, CDR2 FNYEAQ. The CDR3 has 16 amino acids. The V and J ends lost 5 bases and 3 bases, in that order; junction bases with no gene match: 10. CDR3 region: CASSGGIRGGTDTQYF. In DNA, the CDR3 is TGTGCCAGCAGCGGAGGCATTCGGGGGGGGACAGATACGCAGTATTTT.